This T cell receptor beta chain was sequenced during a study of CD8 T cells in ankylosing spondylitis. This clonotype was seen only a few times. Trimming pared 2 bases from V and 6 bases from J, leaving 11 bases between. CDR3 length: 14 residues. Quantitative barcoded 5'-RACE was used to prepare TCR beta libraries. TCRdb redid the calling of the 5' RACE reads with MiXCR, one entry per CDR3 protein. Of nearly 250,000 distinct CDR3 sequences in the sample, roughly 32% were seen once. This clonotype originated in a male donor with ankylosing spondylitis or in good health (not recorded which). The J gene is TRBJ2-1, the V gene TRBV12-3 or TRBV12-4; a weak D match, TRBD2 (5 bases). Sequenced sample: blood, either unsorted or a sorted T cell fraction (not recorded which). CDR3 protein: CASSLSLAFNEQFF. The CDR3 DNA reads as TGTGCCAGCAGTTTAAGTCTAGCCTTCAATGAGCAGTTCTTC.